These T cell receptor beta chains were read from a single sample in a study of T cells in Graves' hyperthyroidism and ophthalmopathy. Via MiXCR, TCRdb re-called the multiplex PCR reads, giving one row per CDR3 protein. The profile shows 750,000 to 950,000 distinct CDR3 sequences, about 38% of them singletons. Specimen: blood. The receptors were sampled from a man aged 18 to 35 with Graves' hyperthyroidism. The CDR3 runs from the conserved cysteine through the conserved F or W. A D gene is named only where the DNA matches it firmly. The size field is filled for only some rows; it gives once, few, many or a size class.

j_gene | v_gene | abundance | d_gene | CDR3nt | CDR3aa
TRBJ2-5 | TRBV20-1 | once | TRBD2 | TGCAGTGCTAGAGATTCTCAATTGGGGCGGGGGATCAAGACCCAGTACTTC | CSARDSQLGRGIKTQYF
TRBJ2-7 | TRBV7-9 | - | - | TGTGCCAGCAGCTTACGAGCTTCCTACGAGCAGTACTTC | CASSLRASYEQYF
TRBJ1-2 | TRBV29-1 | - | - | TGCAGCGTTTTAAACAGGGATCACTATGGCTACACCTTC | CSVLNRDHYGYTF
TRBJ2-7 | TRBV2 | - | TRBD1 | TGTGCCAGCGTAGGCGGACAGGGTGTCAACGAGCAGTACTTC | CASVGGQGVNEQYF
TRBJ1-5 | TRBV15 | - | - | TGTGCCACCAGCAGAGGAATAGCGGGGTCCTTTTCCGAGCATTTT | CATSRGIAGSFSEHF
TRBJ2-2 | TRBV7-2 | - | - | TGTGCCACCGCGTCTCTCCAGGGTGGGGAGCTGTTTTTT | CATASLQGGELFF
TRBJ2-2 | TRBV15 | many | - | TGTGCCACCAGCAGAGGAGACGCGGGCACCGGGGAGCTGTTTTTT | CATSRGDAGTGELFF
TRBJ1-6 | TRBV19 | many | - | TGTGCCAGTAGTATCCGCGGGGGAGCCAATTCACCCCTCCACTTT | CASSIRGGANSPLHF
TRBJ2-5 | TRBV7-2 | - | - | TGTGCCAGCAGCTTGCCAACAGCGTTCGGTGAGGCCCAGTACTTC | CASSLPTAFGEAQYF
TRBJ1-2 | TRBV12-3/TRBV12-4 | many | - | TGTGCCAGCAGCCCCCTGACAGGACGGTATGGCTACACCTTC | CASSPLTGRYGYTF